This T cell receptor (beta chain) was retrieved from a study of T cells expressing NK-cell markers. Study-wide points: These same clonotypes (in several donors) also led the CD3+CD56-NKG2C+ fraction.

In the case of this clonotype: Its antigen remains unidentified.

CDR1 is SGHAT and CDR2 is FQDESV in the germline V gene (reference sequence). The CDR3 length is 13 residues. What made the TCR beta cDNA was 5'RACE template switching with UMIs. No DNA is given; TCRdb re-called the 5' RACE reads and lists each CDR3 protein once. The listing contains about 390,000 distinct CDR3 sequences. The sequence came from a woman aged 45-65 years in good health. The sequenced sample consisted of blood T cells: a sorted CD56 or NKG2C T cell subset, CD4+ or CD8+ T cells, or bulk PBMC T cells (not recorded which). The rearrangement links TRBV11-1 to TRBJ2-1; TCRdb names TRBD2, which stays unverified in the absence of DNA. This chain's CDR3 is CASSSRTYNEQFF. The full variable domain, its missing parts supplied by reference TRBV11-1 and TRBJ2-1, is EAEVAQSPRYKITEKSQAVAFWCDPISGHATLYWYRQILGQGPELLVQFQDESVVDDSQLPKDRFSAERLKGVDSTLKIQPAELGDSAMYLCASSSRTYNEQFFGPGTRLTVL.